This entry lists 10 T cell receptor beta chains sequenced from one sample in a study of PD-L1 blockade in urothelial cancer. Here immunoSEQ multiplex PCR was the method, and the copy in TCRdb shows in-frame clones only, minus some. Of 56,000 or so clones in the sample, roughly 86% were seen once. This specimen consisted of PBMCs, obtained around atezolizumab (anti-PD-L1) treatment. The source is a man aged 45 to 65 with urothelial cancer.

The rearrangement links TRBV18 to TRBJ1-1; perhaps TRBD1 as D (5 bases). CDR1 and CDR2 (germline): KGHSH, LQKENI. This CDR3 has 13 residues. V shed 6 bases and J shed 3 bases, with 11 bases lying between them. The CDR3: CASSPEGYTEAFF. The CDR3 DNA reads TGTGCCAGCTCGCCGGAGGGGTACACTGAAGCTTTCTTT. The entire variable domain, with the rest obtained from reference TRBV18 and TRBJ1-1, is as follows: NAGVMQNPRHLVRRRGQEARLRCSPMKGHSHVYWYRQLPEEGLKFMVYLQKENIIDESGMPKERFSAEFPKEGPSILRIQQVVRGDSAAYFCASSPEGYTEAFFGQGTRLTVV.

This chain connects TRBV2 to TRBJ2-5; a weak D match, TRBD2 (6 bases). CDR1 is SNHLY, CDR2 FYNNEI, per germline. This CDR3 has 13 residues. V lost 5 bases and J 2 bases, leaving 9 bases between the germline ends. The CDR3 region is CASSRDLQETQYF. DNA for the CDR3: TGTGCCAGCAGTCGGGACTTACAAGAGACCCAGTACTTC.

J is TRBJ2-1 and V is TRBV9; no reliable D call. The CDR3 length is 13 residues. Trimming cost V 0 bases and J 7 bases, with 8 bases left between them. Germline assignment: CDR1 SGDLS and CDR2 YYNGEE. The CDR3 DNA follows: TGTGCCAGCAGCGTAGAGCAAGCGAATGAGCAGTTCTTC. Translating it yields CASSVEQANEQFF. Together with reference TRBV9 and TRBJ2-1, the CDR3 gives the full variable domain: DSGVTQTPKHLITATGQRVTLRCSPRSGDLSVYWYQQSLDQGLQFLIQYYNGEERAKGNILERFSAQQFPDLHSELNLSSLELGDSALYFCASSVEQANEQFFGPGTRLTVL.

This chain connects TRBV6-6 to TRBJ2-5, with TRBD2 matching over 8 bases. This CDR3 is 14 amino acids long. V dropped 6 bases and J dropped 5; count of bases not matched to a gene: 8. CDR1 and CDR2 from the germline V gene are MNHNY and SVGAGI (reference sequence). The CDR3 coding sequence is TGTGCCAGCAGCAGGAGCGGGAGTGAGGAGACCCAGTACTTC. This codes for CASSRSGSEETQYF.

The V and J genes are TRBV6-5 and TRBJ1-6, with 7 nucleotides matching TRBD1. In germline, CDR1 is MNHEY, CDR2 SVGAGI. The ends lost 3 bases at V and 10 bases at J; junction bases unmatched: 12. The CDR3 covers 16 residues. The CDR3 nucleotides are TGTGCCAGCAGTTATTACCCCGACAGGGTGGGCTCACCCCTCCACTTT. Encoded protein: CASSYYPDRVGSPLHF.

V gene TRBV5-1 combines with J gene TRBJ2-5, with D possibly being TRBD2 (5 bases). The V gene's germline CDR1 is SGHRS and CDR2 YFSETQ. V was pared by 0 bases and J by 5 bases, with 8 bases between. This CDR3 comprises 13 residues. This CDR3 reads CASSLATGETQYF. For the CDR3, the DNA is TGCGCCAGCAGCTTGGCCACGGGGGAGACCCAGTACTTC.

The chain has TRBV4-2 and TRBJ2-1, with 9 bases fitting TRBD2. The germline CDR1 and CDR2 sequences are LGHNA and YNFKEQ. After removal of 6 bases from V and 5 bases from J, the junction contained 2 bases not matched to a gene. The CDR3 is made up of 13 amino acids. CDR3: CASRVAGDNEQFF. The CDR3 DNA reads as TGTGCCAGCAGGGTAGCGGGAGACAATGAGCAGTTCTTC.

This clone came up once. The chain has TRBV19 and TRBJ1-1; TRBD1 matches at 9 bases. Germline CDR1 and CDR2: LNHDA and SQIVND (reference sequence). J was trimmed by 5 bases and V by 6 bases; bases with no gene match: 7. The CDR3 is made up of 14 amino acids. The CDR3 region is CASRHPGTGTEAFF. DNA for the CDR3: TGTGCCAGTAGACACCCCGGGACAGGGACTGAAGCTTTCTTT. Supplemented by reference TRBV19 and TRBJ1-1, the full variable domain reads DGGITQSPKYLFRKEGQNVTLSCEQNLNHDAMYWYRQDPGQGLRLIYYSQIVNDFQKGDIAEGYSVSREKKESFPLTVTSAQKNPTAFYLCASRHPGTGTEAFFGQGTRLTVV.

The chain employs TRBV11-2 and TRBJ2-5, with 8 bases lining up with TRBD1. CDR1 and CDR2 (germline): SGHAT, FQNNGV. The V gene end was trimmed by 5 bases and the J gene end by 5 bases; junction bases not matched to a gene: 4. The CDR3 length is 13 residues. The CDR3 DNA sequence: TGTGCCAGCAGCGGACAGGGCTGGGAGACCCAGTACTTC. Its protein is CASSGQGWETQYF.

This sequence joins TRBV18 and TRBJ2-7; no firm D call. The CDR3 runs to 13 residues. V lost 0 bases and J 4 bases, leaving 7 bases between the germline ends. Per the germline V gene, CDR1 is KGHSH and CDR2 is LQKENI. The CDR3 loop reads CASSPPSLYEQYF. CDR3 nucleotide sequence: TGTGCCAGCTCACCACCGTCTCTTTACGAGCAGTACTTC.